Below are 5 T cell receptor beta chains sequenced from a single sample in a study of T and B cells in COVID-19 patients. Each TRB amplification used roughly 220-550 ng of genomic DNA from blood. BIOMED2 TRB-A/B primer pools were used in multiplex TRB PCR. In TCRdb, the multiplex PCR reads were re-called with MiXCR into one record per CDR3 protein. The sample yields 6,500 to 8,500 distinct CDR3 sequences, about 30% seen once. The source material was blood. The source is a human donor with active COVID-19.

Within the sample, this clonotype is medium-sized. The V and J genes are TRBV15 and TRBJ1-5, with D hard to call. The ends were cut back, 0 bases at V and 0 bases at J, with 6 bases in the middle. The CDR3 runs to 15 residues. Germline CDR1 is LNHNV and CDR2 is YYDKDF (reference sequence). CDR3 nucleotides: TGTGCCACCAGCAGAGACGGATTTAGCAATCAGCCCCAGCATTTT. Residues: CATSRDGFSNQPQHF.

A few counts support this clonotype. This chain connects TRBV12-3 or TRBV12-4 to TRBJ1-2; 8 nucleotides match TRBD1. The V gene end was trimmed by 4 bases and the J gene end by 4 bases; junction bases not matched to a gene: 11. The CDR3 has 16 residues. In DNA form, the CDR3 reads TGTGCCAGCAGTTCTCCACTCAGGGGGCGCCGCTATGGCTACACCTTC. This sequence encodes CASSSPLRGRRYGYTF.

There are a few counts of this clonotype. This chain joins TRBV7-2 and TRBJ1-2, with TRBD1 matching over 9 bases. V trimming: 5 bases; J trimming: 3 bases; junction bases outside the gene matches: 4. Germline V gene lookup returns CDR1 SGHTA and CDR2 FQGNSA. The CDR3 length is 14 residues. The DNA for the CDR3 is TGTGCCAGCAGCCCCCGGACAGGGGACTATGGCTACACCTTC. Its protein is CASSPRTGDYGYTF.

The gene calls are TRBV19 and TRBJ1-3, with 10 bases identical to TRBD1. The V gene end was trimmed by 6 bases and the J gene end by 1 base; junction bases not matched to a gene: 3. The CDR3 totals 15 residues. Germline V gives CDR1 LNHDA, CDR2 SQIVND (reference sequence). CDR3 loop: CASSPGQGSGNTIYF. In DNA, the CDR3 is TGTGCCAGTAGCCCGGGACAGGGGTCTGGAAACACCATATATTTT.

This clonotype turned up a few times. The rearrangement uses TRBV6-2 or TRBV6-3 and TRBJ1-4, with D uncertain. The CDR3 sequence is 14 residues long. Trimming shortened V by 1 base and J by 8 bases, and 11 bases separated the two germline ends. Germline values: CDR1 MNHEY, CDR2 SVGEGT. For the CDR3, the DNA is TGTGCCAGCAGTTACTTGGGCGCCGGGGAAAAACTGTTTTTT. Protein sequence: CASSYLGAGEKLFF.